This T cell receptor (beta chain) was captured by sequencing in a study of CD8 T cells in Susac syndrome. In the study overall: Among the Susac syndrome patients who underwent sequencing, about 6 had clinically active disease, while fewer than 10 of them were in remission.

V shed 6 bases, J shed 4 bases, and the junction held 10 bases outside the gene matches. The CDR3 length is 15 residues. CDR1 is SGHDT and CDR2 is YYEEEE in the germline V gene. An amount of RNA that ranged from roughly 0.5 to 1 ug was reverse transcribed with random hexamers. MiXCR, applied by TCRdb to the immunoSEQ multiplex PCR reads, yields one record per CDR3 protein. The sample carries around 200,000 distinct CDR3 sequences, about 95% recorded once. Notes on the study in general: Acknowledgment was made by the study that its TCR sequencing and HLA analysis involved a relatively small number of individuals.

Note on this clonotype: What it binds is unknown.

Sequencing input: CD8+ T cells from PBMCs. The sequence was collected from a human donor with Susac syndrome. This chain joins TRBV5-6 and TRBJ2-1, with 7 bases matching TRBD2. The CDR3 reads CASTHQPSGYNEQFF. DNA for the CDR3: TGTGCCAGCACCCACCAGCCTAGCGGATACAATGAGCAGTTCTTC.